This T cell receptor beta chain emerged from a study of regulatory T cells in long-lasting Graves disease. Study outcomes and limitations: Newly diagnosed Graves' patients exceeded persistent ones in TCR diversity. A limited number of samples was an acknowledged limitation. Public clonotype sharing was higher in persistent than newly diagnosed patients.

With respect to this clonotype: What it binds is not known.

Deletions cut 7 bases from V and 2 bases from J, with 9 bases between. Germline-derived CDR1 and CDR2 are MNHEY and SVGEGT. The CDR3 length is 12 residues. Arm-PCR of CDR3 regions with iRepertoire HTBI primers generated TCR beta libraries. MiXCR was run by TCRdb on the multiplex PCR reads, yielding one entry per CDR3 protein. Of hundreds of thousands of distinct CDR3 sequences listed, roughly 16% are singletons. Regarding time point: newly diagnosed GD, antithyroid drugs for less than 3 months. There was RNA extracted from PBMCs, and the TCR library was made from it. Graves' disease diagnosis used American Thyroid Association guidelines.

The specimen comprised peripheral blood mononuclear cells (PBMCs), sampled at new diagnosis, from a patient treated with antithyroid drugs. This TCR came from a female donor with Graves disease. The chain uses TRBV6-2 or TRBV6-3 and TRBJ2-7; TRBD1 is a possible D gene (6 bases). CDR3 bases: TGTGCCAGCAACGACAGGACCTACGAGCAGTACTTC. Translation gives CASNDRTYEQYF.